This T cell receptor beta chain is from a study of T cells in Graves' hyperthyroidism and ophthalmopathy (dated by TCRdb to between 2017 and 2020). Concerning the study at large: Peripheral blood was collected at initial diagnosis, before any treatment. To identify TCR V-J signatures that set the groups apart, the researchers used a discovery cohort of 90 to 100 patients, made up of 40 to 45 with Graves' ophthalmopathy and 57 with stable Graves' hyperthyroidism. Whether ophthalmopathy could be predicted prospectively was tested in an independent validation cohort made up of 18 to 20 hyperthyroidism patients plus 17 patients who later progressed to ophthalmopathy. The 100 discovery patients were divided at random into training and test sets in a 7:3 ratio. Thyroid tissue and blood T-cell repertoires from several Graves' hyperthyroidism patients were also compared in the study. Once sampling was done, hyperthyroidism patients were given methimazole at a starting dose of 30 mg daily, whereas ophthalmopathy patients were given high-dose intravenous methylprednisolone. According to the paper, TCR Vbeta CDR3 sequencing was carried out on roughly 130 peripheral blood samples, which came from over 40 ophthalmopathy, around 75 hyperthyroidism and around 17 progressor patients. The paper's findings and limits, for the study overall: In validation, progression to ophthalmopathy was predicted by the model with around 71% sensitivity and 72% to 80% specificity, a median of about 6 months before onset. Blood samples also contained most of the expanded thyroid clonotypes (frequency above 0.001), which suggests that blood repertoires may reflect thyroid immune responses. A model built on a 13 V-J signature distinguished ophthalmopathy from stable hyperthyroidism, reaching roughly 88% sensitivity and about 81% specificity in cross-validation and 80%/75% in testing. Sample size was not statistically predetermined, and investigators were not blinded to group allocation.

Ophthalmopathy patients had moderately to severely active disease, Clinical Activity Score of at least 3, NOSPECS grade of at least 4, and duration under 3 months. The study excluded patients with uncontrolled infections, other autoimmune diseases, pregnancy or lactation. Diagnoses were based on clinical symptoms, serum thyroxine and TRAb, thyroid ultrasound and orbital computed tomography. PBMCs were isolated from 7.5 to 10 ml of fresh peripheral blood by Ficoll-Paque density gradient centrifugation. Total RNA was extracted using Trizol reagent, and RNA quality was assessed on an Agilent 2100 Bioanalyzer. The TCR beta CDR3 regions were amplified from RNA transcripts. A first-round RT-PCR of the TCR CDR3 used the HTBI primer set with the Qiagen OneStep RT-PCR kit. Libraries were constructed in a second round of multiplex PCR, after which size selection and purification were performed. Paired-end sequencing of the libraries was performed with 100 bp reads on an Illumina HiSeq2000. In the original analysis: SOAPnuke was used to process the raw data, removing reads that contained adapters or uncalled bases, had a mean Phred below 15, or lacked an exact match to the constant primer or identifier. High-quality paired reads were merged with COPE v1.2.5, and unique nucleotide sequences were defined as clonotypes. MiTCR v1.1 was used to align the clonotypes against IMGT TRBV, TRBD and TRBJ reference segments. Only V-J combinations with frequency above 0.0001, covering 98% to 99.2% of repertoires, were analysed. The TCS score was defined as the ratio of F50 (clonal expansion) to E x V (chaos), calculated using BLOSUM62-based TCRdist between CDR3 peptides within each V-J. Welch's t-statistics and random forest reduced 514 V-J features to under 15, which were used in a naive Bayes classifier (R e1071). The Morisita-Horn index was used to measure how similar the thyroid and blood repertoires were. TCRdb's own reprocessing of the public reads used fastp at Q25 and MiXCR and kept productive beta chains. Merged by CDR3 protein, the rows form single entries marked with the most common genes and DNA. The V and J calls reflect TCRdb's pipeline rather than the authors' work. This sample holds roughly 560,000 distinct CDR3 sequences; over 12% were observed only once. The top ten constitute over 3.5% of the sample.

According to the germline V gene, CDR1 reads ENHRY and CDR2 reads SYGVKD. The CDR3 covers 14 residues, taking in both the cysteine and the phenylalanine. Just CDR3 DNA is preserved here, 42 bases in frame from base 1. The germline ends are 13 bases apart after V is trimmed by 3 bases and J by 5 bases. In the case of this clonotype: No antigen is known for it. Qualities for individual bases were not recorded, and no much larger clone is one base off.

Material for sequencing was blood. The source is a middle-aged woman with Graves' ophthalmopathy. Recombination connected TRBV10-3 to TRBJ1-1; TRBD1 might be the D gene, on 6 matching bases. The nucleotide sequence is TGTGCCATCAGTGACCTCAGGGGAGGGACTGAAGCTTTCTTT. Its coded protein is CAISDLRGGTEAFF.